This T cell receptor (beta chain) comes out of a study of blood T cell repertoires in COVID-19. Study-level information: Whether acute or convalescent, the COVID-19 samples came from the United States, Italy and Spain. PBMCs, B-cell-depleted T cells, or T cells provided the cDNA or gDNA that made up the material.

The length of the CDR3 is 15 residues. Source study methods: The assay estimated nucleated cells by amplifying reference gene primers. The method was immunoSEQ multiplex PCR; TCRdb's version includes in-frame clones alone and lacks a portion of them. That table is the source of V, J and clone size, and D and trimming were worked out from the DNA. Here the sample spans roughly 100,000 clones, approximately 85% being singletons. This clone was observed a few times. The rearrangement joins TRBV1 to TRBJ1-6. TRBV1 is tagged as a pseudogene. Sequencing was performed on peripheral blood. The TCR was taken from a human donor in a cohort sampled during active COVID-19. CDR3 sequence (DNA): TGCACCAGCAGCCAAAGAGGGGGGGATAATTCACCCCTCCACTTT. Translation gives CTSSQRGGDNSPLHF.